This entry describes one T cell receptor (beta chain). Its antigen is unknown. TCRdb keeps only in-frame clones here, not all; method: immunoSEQ multiplex PCR. The repertoire holds hundreds of thousands of clones, almost 97% seen once, with around 0.057% in the top ten. V shed 2 bases and J 4 bases; nucleotides not matched to a gene: 8. The germline V gene encodes CDR1 MDHEN and CDR2 SYDVKM. The CDR3 is 16 amino acids. The sample belongs to a study of shared clonotypes between healthy human individuals. Study information: Samples came from two female and a few male donors aged 18 to 49. Donors had three CD4 naive, three CD4 memory, two CD8 naive and one CD8 memory plate apiece.

Study results and limitations: Clonotypes shared by all four sorted-subset donors had higher generation probabilities than non-shared clonotypes. Generally, naive subsets came out with larger estimated richness than memory subsets.

What was sequenced was naive CD4+ T cells sorted from blood. Documented subset: CD45RA+ positively selected. The clonotype comes from a woman aged 25 to 39 in good health. The chain has TRBV28 and TRBJ2-7; 10 bases align to TRBD2. This CDR3 reads CASSLGGGLATYEQYF. In nucleotides, the CDR3 is TGTGCCAGCAGTTTAGGGGGGGGACTAGCGACGTACGAGCAGTACTTC.